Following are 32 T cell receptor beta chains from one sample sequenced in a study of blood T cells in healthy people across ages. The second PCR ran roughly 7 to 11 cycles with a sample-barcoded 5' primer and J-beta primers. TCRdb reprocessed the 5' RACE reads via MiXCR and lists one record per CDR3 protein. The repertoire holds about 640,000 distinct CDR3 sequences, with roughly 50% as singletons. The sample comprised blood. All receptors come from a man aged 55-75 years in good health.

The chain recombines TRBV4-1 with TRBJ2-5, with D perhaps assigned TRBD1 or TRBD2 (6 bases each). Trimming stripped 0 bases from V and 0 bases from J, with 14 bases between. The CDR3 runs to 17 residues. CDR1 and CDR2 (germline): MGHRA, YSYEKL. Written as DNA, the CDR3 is TGCGCCAGCAGCCAAGATAGAGGCGGGACAAACCAAGAGACCCAGTACTTC. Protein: CASSQDRGGTNQETQYF.

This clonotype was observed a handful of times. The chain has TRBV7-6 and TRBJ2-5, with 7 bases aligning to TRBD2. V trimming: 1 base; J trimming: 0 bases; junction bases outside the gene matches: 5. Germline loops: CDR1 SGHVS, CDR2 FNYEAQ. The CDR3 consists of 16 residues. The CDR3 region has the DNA TGTGCCAGCAGCTTAGGGCTGGGGGGGAACCAAGAGACCCAGTACTTC. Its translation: CASSLGLGGNQETQYF.

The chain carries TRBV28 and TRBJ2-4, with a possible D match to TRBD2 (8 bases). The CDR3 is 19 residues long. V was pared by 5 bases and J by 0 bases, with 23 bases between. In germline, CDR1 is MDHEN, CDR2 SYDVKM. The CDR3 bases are TGTGCCAGCAGTCAACCGGGACAGACTAGCGAGATAGCCAAAAACATTCAGTACTTC. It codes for CASSQPGQTSEIAKNIQYF.

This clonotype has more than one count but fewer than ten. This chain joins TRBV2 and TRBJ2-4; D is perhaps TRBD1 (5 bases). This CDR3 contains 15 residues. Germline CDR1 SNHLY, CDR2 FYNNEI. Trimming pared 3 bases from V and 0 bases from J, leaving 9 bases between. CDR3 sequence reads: CASSDPGLAKNIQYF. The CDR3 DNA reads TGTGCCAGCAGTGATCCAGGGCTAGCCAAAAACATTCAGTACTTC. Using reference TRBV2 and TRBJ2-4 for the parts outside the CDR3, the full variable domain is EPEVTQTPSHQVTQMGQEVILRCVPISNHLYFYWYRQILGQKVEFLVSFYNNEISEKSEIFDDQFSVERPDGSNFTLKIRSTKLEDSAMYFCASSDPGLAKNIQYFGAGTRLSVL.

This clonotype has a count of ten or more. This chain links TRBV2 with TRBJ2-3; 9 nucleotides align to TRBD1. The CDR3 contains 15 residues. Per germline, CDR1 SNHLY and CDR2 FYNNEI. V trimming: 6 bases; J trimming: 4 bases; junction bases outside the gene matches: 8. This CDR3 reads CASSFTGGTSDTQYF. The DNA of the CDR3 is TGTGCCAGCAGCTTCACAGGGGGCACATCAGATACGCAGTATTTT.

The CDR3 here is CASSSPRSGNNEQFF. DNA of the CDR3: TGCGCCAGCAGCTCGCCCCGGTCAGGCAACAATGAGCAGTTCTTC. This chain links TRBV5-1 with TRBJ2-1, with D hard to call. The germline CDR1 and CDR2 sequences are SGHRS and YFSETQ. Trimming shortened V by 3 bases and J by 5 bases, and 15 bases separated the two germline ends. The length of the CDR3 is 15 residues. The full variable domain, rest sourced from reference TRBV5-1 and TRBJ2-1, is KAGVTQTPRYLIKTRGQQVTLSCSPISGHRSVSWYQQTPGQGLQFLFEYFSETQRNKGNFPGRFSGRQFSNSRSEMNVSTLELGDSALYLCASSSPRSGNNEQFFGPGTRLTVL.

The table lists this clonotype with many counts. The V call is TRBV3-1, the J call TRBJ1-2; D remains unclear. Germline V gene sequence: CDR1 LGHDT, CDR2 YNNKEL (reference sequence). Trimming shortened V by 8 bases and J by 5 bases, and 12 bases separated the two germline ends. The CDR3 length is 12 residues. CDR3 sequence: CASSPRGYGYTF. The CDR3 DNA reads TGTGCCAGCTCACCACGTGGGTATGGCTACACCTTC.

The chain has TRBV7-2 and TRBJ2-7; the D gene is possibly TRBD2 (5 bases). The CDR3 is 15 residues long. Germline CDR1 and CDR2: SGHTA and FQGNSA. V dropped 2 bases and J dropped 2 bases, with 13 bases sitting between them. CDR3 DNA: TGTGCCAGCAGCTTAAGGCAGCGGAGAACCTACGAGCAGTACTTC. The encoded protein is CASSLRQRRTYEQYF.

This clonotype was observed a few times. The CDR3, as DNA: TGTGCCAGCAGTTACTCAGGGACAGGTAATCAGCCCCAGCATTTT. Protein: CASSYSGTGNQPQHF. The chain uses TRBV6-2 or TRBV6-3 and TRBJ1-5, with 8 bases aligning to TRBD1. Germline V gene sequence: CDR1 MNHEY, CDR2 SVGEGT. This CDR3 region has 15 residues. V gave up 0 bases and J gave up 4 bases; unmatched junction bases: 2.

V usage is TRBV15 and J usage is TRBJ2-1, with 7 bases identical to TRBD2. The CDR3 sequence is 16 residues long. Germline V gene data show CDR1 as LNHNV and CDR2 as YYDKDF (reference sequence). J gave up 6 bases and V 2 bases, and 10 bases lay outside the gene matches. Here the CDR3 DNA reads TGTGCCACCAGCAGACCACAGCAGGGCGGGGGCAATGAGCAGTTCTTC. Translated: CATSRPQQGGGNEQFF.

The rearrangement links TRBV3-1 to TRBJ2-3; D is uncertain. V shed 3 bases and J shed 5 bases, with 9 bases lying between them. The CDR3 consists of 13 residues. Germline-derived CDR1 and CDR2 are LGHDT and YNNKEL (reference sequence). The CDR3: CASSHPVRDTQYF. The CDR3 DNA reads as TGTGCCAGCAGCCACCCCGTCCGAGATACGCAGTATTTT.

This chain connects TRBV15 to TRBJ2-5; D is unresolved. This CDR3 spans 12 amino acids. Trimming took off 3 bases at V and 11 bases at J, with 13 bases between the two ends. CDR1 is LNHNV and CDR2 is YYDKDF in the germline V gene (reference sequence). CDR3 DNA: TGTGCCACCAGCAGGGATGGGTACGGGCAGTACTTC. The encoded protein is CATSRDGYGQYF.

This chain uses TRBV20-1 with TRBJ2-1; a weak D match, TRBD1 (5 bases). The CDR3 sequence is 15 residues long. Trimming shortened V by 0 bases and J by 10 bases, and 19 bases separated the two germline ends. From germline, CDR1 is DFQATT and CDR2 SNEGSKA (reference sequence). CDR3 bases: TGCAGTGCTAGAGATCTAAGACAGTTACAAGGGGAGCAGTTCTTC. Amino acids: CSARDLRQLQGEQFF.

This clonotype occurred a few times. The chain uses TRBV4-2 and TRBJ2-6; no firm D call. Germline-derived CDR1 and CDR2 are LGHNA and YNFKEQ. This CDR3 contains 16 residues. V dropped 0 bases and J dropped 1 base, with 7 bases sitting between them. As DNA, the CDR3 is TGTGCCAGCAGCCAAGAAGTAGGGTCTGGGGCCAACGTCCTGACTTTC. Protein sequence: CASSQEVGSGANVLTF.

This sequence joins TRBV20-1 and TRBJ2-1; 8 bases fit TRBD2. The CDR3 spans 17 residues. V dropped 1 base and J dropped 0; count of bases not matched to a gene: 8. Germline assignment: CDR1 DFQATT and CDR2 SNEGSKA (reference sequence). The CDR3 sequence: CSARGGGLAISYNEQFF. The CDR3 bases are TGCAGTGCTAGAGGGGGCGGACTAGCCATCTCCTACAATGAGCAGTTCTTC.

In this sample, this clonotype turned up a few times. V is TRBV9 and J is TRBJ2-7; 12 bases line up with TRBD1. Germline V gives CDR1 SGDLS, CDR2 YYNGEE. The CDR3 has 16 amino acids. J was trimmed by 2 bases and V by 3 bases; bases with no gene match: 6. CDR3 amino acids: CASSGTGQGATYEQYF. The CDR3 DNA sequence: TGTGCCAGCAGCGGGACGGGACAGGGGGCTACCTACGAGCAGTACTTC. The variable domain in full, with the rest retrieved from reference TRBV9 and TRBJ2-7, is DSGVTQTPKHLITATGQRVTLRCSPRSGDLSVYWYQQSLDQGLQFLIQYYNGEERAKGNILERFSAQQFPDLHSELNLSSLELGDSALYFCASSGTGQGATYEQYFGPGTRLTVT.

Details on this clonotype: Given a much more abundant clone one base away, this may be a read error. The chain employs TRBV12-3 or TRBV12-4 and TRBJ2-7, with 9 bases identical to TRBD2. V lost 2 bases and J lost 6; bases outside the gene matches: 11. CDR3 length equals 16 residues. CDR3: CASSLTNLSGGGEQYF. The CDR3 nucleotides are TGTGCCAGCAGTTTAACCAACCTTAGCGGGGGCGGCGAGCAGTACTTC.

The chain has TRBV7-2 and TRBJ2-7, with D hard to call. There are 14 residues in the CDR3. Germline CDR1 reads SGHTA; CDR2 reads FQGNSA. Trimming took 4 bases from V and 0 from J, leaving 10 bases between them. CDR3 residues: CTSSSRAVSYEQYF. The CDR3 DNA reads TGTACCAGCAGCTCTAGGGCCGTCTCCTACGAGCAGTACTTC.

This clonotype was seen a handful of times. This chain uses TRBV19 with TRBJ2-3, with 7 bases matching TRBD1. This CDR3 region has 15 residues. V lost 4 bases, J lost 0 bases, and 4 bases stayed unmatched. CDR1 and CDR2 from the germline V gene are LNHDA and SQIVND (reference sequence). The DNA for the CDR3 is TGTGCCAGTAGTACGTCGACAGGGAGCACAGATACGCAGTATTTT. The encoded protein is CASSTSTGSTDTQYF.

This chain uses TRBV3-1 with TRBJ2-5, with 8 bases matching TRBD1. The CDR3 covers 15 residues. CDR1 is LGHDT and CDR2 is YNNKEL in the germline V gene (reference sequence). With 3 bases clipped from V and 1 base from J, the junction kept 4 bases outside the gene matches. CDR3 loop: CASSHRGLSQETQYF. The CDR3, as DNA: TGTGCCAGCAGCCACAGGGGGCTAAGCCAAGAGACCCAGTACTTC.

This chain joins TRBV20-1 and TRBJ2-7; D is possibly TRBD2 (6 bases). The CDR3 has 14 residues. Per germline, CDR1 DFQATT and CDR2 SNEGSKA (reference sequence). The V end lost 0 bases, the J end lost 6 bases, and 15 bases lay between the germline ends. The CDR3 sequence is CSARDYREAAEQYF. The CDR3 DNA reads TGCAGTGCTAGAGATTATAGGGAGGCAGCCGAGCAGTACTTC.

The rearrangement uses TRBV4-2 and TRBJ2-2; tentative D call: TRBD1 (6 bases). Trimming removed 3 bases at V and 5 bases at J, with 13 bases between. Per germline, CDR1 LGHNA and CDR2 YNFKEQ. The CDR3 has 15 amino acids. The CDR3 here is CASSHFGDKTGELFF. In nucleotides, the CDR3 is TGTGCCAGCAGCCATTTTGGGGACAAGACCGGGGAGCTGTTTTTT.

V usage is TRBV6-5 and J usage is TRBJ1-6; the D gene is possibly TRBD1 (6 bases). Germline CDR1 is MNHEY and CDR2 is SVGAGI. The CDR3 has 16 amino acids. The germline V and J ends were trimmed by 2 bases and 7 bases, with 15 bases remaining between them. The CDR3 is CASSYLYRAGNSPLHF. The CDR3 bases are TGTGCCAGCAGTTACCTATACAGGGCTGGGAATTCACCCCTCCACTTT.

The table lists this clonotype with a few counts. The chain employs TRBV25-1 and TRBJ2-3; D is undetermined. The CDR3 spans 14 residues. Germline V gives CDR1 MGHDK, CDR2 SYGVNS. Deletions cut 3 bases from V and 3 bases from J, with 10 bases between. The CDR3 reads CASSDTTRTDTQYF. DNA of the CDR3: TGTGCCAGCAGTGATACGACACGAACAGATACGCAGTATTTT.

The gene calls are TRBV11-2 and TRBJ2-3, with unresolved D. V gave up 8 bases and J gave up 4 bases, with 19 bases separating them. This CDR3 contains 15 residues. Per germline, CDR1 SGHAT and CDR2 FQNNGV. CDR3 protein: CASHLDLFSADTQYF. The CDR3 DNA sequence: TGTGCCAGCCATTTAGATCTATTCTCCGCAGATACGCAGTATTTT.

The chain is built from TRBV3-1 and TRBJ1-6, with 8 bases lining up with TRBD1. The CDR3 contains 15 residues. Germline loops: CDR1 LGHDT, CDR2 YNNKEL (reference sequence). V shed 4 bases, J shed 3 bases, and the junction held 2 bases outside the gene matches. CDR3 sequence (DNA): TGTGCCAGCAGCCCCGGACAGGGCTATAATTCACCCCTCCACTTT. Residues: CASSPGQGYNSPLHF.

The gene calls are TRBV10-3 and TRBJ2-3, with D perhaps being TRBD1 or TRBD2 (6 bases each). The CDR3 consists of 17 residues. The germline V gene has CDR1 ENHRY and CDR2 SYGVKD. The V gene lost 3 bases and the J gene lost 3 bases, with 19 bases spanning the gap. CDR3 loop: CAISERTAGLMTDTQYF. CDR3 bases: TGTGCCATCAGTGAAAGGACAGCGGGCTTAATGACAGATACGCAGTATTTT.

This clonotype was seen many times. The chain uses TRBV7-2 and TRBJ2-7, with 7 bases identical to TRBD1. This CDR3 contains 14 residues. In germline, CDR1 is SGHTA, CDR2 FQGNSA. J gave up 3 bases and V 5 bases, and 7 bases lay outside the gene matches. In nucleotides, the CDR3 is TGTGCCAGCAGCATCCAGGGGGTGGGCTACGAGCAGTACTTC. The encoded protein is CASSIQGVGYEQYF.

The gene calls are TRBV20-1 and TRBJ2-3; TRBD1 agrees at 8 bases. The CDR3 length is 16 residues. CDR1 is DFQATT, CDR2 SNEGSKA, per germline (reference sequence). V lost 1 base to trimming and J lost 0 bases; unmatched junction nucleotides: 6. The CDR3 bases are TGCAGTGCTAGAGGACGGACAGGGAGGAGCACAGATACGCAGTATTTT. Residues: CSARGRTGRSTDTQYF.

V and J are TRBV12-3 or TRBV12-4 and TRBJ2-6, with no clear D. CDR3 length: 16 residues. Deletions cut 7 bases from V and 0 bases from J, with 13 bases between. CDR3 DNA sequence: TGTGCCAGCACGAGAGTCGGATCCTCTGGGGCCAACGTCCTGACTTTC. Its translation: CASTRVGSSGANVLTF.

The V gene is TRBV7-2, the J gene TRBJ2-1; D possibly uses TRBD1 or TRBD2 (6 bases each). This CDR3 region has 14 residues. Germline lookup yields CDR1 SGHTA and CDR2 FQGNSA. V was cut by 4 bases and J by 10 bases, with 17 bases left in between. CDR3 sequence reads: CASSSRTRGREQFF. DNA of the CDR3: TGTGCCAGCAGCTCTAGGACCCGGGGGCGGGAGCAGTTCTTC.

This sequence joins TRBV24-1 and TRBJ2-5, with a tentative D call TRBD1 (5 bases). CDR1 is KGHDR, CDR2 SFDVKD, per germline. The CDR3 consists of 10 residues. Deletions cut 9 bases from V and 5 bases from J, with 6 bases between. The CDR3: CATSGETQYF. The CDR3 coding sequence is TGTGCCACCTCAGGGGAGACCCAGTACTTC.